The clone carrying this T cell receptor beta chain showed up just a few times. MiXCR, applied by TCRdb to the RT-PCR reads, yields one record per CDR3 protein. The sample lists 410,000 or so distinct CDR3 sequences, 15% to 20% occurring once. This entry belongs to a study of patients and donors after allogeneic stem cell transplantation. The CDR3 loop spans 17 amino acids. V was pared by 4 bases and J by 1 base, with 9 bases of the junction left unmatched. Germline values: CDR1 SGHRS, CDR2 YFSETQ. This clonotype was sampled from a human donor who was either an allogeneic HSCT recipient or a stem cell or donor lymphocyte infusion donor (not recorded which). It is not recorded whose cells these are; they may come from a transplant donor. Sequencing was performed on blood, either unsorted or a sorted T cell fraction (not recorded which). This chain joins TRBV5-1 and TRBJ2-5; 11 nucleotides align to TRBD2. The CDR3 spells CASSRTGTSGFQETQYF. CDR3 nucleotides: TGCGCCAGCAGCCGGACCGGGACTAGCGGATTCCAAGAGACCCAGTACTTC.